Sequencing of this T cell receptor (beta chain) was carried out in a study of spatial heterogeneity in lung cancer. As for the study in general: Samples were obtained from 65 to 80 donors, all untreated early-stage non-small cell lung cancer patients. More than eight raw reads, on average, carried each unique TCR and UMI combination.

This clonotype came up a few times. Per the germline V gene, CDR1 is SGHRS and CDR2 is YFSETQ. The CDR3 totals 13 residues. After removal of 2 bases from V and 5 bases from J, the junction contained 3 bases not matched to a gene. Documented time point: blood at routine non-recurrence follow-up after resection. MiXCR, run by TCRdb on the 5' RACE reads, gives a single entry per CDR3 protein. The repertoire has roughly 110,000 distinct CDR3 sequences, roughly a tenth of them found once; the top ten carry approximately 24%. The material was PBMCs, obtained at follow-up. This receptor was obtained from a female donor with early-stage non-small cell lung cancer. This chain links TRBV5-1 with TRBJ2-7; TRBD2 aligns across 8 bases. CDR3 protein: CASSFREGDEQYF. CDR3 sequence (DNA): TGCGCCAGCAGCTTCCGGGAGGGCGACGAGCAGTACTTC.